The present entry profiles one T cell receptor beta chain with its context. Its antigen is unidentified. The data stem from a study of T cells expressing NK-cell markers. Study-level points and caveats: NKG2C+ dominant clonotypes from 6 or 7 donors made up roughly 1.0-7.0% of CD8+ T cells.

The CDR3 has 15 amino acids. Germline CDR1 is KGHSH and CDR2 is LQKENI. TCRdb processed the 5' RACE reads again and assigns one entry to each CDR3 protein, with no DNA. The sample data list about 460,000 distinct CDR3 sequences. The receptor was derived from a woman in her forties or fifties in good health. This rearrangement joins TRBV18 to TRBJ2-7; without DNA, the TCRdb call of TRBD2 cannot be checked. Sequencing used blood T cells: a sorted CD56 or NKG2C T cell subset, CD4+ or CD8+ T cells, or bulk PBMC T cells (not recorded which). The CDR3 here is CASSPDSRISPGQYF.